The entry that follows covers one T cell receptor beta chain sequence. Its antigen is unidentified. The data originate from a study of T cells in Graves' hyperthyroidism and ophthalmopathy. Whole-study results and caveats: Blood also carried most thyroid clonotypes expanded above 0.001.

Template material for amplifying TCR beta CDR3 regions consisted of RNA transcripts. HTBI primers drove first-round RT-PCR of the TCR CDR3. One entry per CDR3 protein, called by TCRdb with MiXCR from the multiplex PCR reads. Of about 530,000 distinct CDR3 sequences in the sample, 15% to 20% were seen once. The CDR3 sequence is 12 residues long. Germline values: CDR1 MGHRA, CDR2 YSYEKL. Trimming removed 0 bases from V and 12 bases from J, with 8 bases in between. PBMCs were derived from approximately 10 ml fresh peripheral blood. The V and J genes are TRBV4-1 and TRBJ2-2; D not resolved. Sequences were obtained from blood. This sequence was found in a woman aged 18-29 years with Graves' ophthalmopathy. The chain's CDR3 is CASSQDRVQLFF. The CDR3 DNA follows: TGCGCCAGCAGCCAAGATAGGGTCCAGCTGTTTTTT.